The 8 T cell receptor beta chains in this list originate from one sample, sequenced in a study of OX40 agonist ivuxolimab in advanced cancers. Clones were read by immunoSEQ multiplex PCR, and TCRdb kept only the in-frame ones, dropping some. The sample has around 50,000 clones; about 83% are singletons. Here the sequenced sample was CD4+ or CD8+ T cells sorted from blood, taken in a trial of the OX40 agonist ivuxolimab. Every receptor here comes from an adult with an advanced solid tumor such as melanoma, head and neck, liver or kidney cancer.

The rearrangement links TRBV2 to TRBJ2-1; 11 bases map to TRBD1. J was trimmed by 6 bases and V by 9 bases; bases with no gene match: 7. The CDR3 totals 14 residues. Germline V lookup: CDR1 SNHLY, CDR2 FYNNEI. The CDR3 sequence is CASLGQGVGNEQFF. The CDR3 DNA is TGTGCCAGTTTGGGACAGGGGGTTGGCAATGAGCAGTTCTTC.

The CDR3 loop is CASSLGLQTDTQYF. The CDR3 region has the DNA TGTGCCAGCAGCTTAGGGCTCCAGACAGATACGCAGTATTTT. V gene TRBV7-9 combines with J gene TRBJ2-3; D unclear. The CDR3 has 14 residues. Deletions cut 1 base from V and 3 bases from J, with 8 bases between. Germline CDR1 and CDR2: SEHNR and FQNEAQ (reference sequence).

The chain uses TRBV28 and TRBJ2-4; D may be TRBD2 (6 bases). The CDR3 is 13 amino acids. V was cut by 6 bases and J by 6 bases, with 12 bases left in between. CDR1 MDHEN and CDR2 SYDVKM come from the germline V gene. DNA for the CDR3: TGTGCCAGCAGCCGGACTAACAGAAACATTCAGTACTTC. It specifies CASSRTNRNIQYF.

This clone was seen a single time. The chain is built from TRBV13 and TRBJ2-1, with 14 bases aligning to TRBD2. Germline CDR1 is PRHDT and CDR2 is FYEKMQ (reference sequence). V was pared by 6 bases and J by 6 bases, with 10 bases of the junction left unmatched. This CDR3 region has 17 residues. In DNA, the CDR3 is TGTGCCAGCAGTCCCGGGACTAGCGGGAGCCTGGGCAATGAGCAGTTCTTC. Its translation: CASSPGTSGSLGNEQFF.

This chain uses TRBV7-2 with TRBJ2-5; TRBD2 matches at 8 bases. The ends lost 5 bases at V and 5 bases at J; junction bases unmatched: 7. The CDR3 spans 14 residues. In germline, CDR1 is SGHTA, CDR2 FQGNSA. CDR3: CASSHLRGGETQYF. Here the CDR3 DNA reads TGTGCCAGCAGCCACTTACGCGGGGGGGAGACCCAGTACTTC.

The CDR3 loop is CAWSAMNEQFF. CDR3 DNA sequence: TGTGCCTGGAGTGCCATGAATGAGCAGTTCTTC. The rearrangement links TRBV30 to TRBJ2-1; D remains ambiguous. This CDR3 spans 11 amino acids. V gave up 1 base and J gave up 7 bases, with 5 bases separating them. Germline V gene lookup returns CDR1 GTSNPN and CDR2 SVGIG (reference sequence).

V and J are TRBV5-6 and TRBJ2-5; a possible D gene is TRBD2 (7 bases). CDR1 SGHDT and CDR2 YYEEEE come from the germline V gene. V shed 1 base and J shed 8 bases, with 12 bases lying between them. CDR3 length: 13 residues. Here the CDR3 reads CASSLTGRATQYF. CDR3 nucleotides: TGTGCCAGCAGCTTGACAGGGAGGGCCACCCAGTACTTC.

This clone was observed a single time. This CDR3 reads CASSPLAGGRGDEQYF. For the CDR3, the DNA is TGTGCCAGCTCACCCCTAGCGGGAGGCCGTGGTGACGAGCAGTACTTC. The V gene is TRBV18, the J gene TRBJ2-7; 11 bases align to TRBD2. Per the germline V gene, CDR1 is KGHSH and CDR2 is LQKENI. Trimming cost V 3 bases and J 5 bases; bases outside gene matches: 9. This CDR3 is 16 amino acids long.